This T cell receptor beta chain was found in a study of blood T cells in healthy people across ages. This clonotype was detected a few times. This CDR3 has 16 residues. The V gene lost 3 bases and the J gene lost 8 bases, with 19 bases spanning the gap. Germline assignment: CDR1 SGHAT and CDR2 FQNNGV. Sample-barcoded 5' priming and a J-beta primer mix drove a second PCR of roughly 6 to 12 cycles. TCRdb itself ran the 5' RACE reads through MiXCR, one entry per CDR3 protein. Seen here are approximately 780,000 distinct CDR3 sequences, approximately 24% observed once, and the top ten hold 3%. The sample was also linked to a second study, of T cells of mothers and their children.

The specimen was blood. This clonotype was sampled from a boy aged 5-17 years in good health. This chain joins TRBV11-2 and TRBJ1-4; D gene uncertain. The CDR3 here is CASSFFRSTVREKLFF. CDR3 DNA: TGTGCCAGCAGCTTTTTCCGCAGTACCGTACGGGAAAAACTGTTTTTT.